This TCR beta chain was observed in a study of response to subunit inactivated influenza vaccine. Via MiXCR, TCRdb re-called the RT-PCR reads, giving one row per CDR3 protein. The sample shows about 520,000 distinct CDR3 sequences, more than 7% of them seen only once. This clonotype occurred many times. V gave up 10 bases and J gave up 3 bases, with 15 bases separating them. CDR3 length equals 14 residues. Germline V gene data show CDR1 as SNHLY and CDR2 as FYNNEI. This receptor was obtained from a man between 45 and 75 years old who received an inactivated influenza vaccine. The sample consisted of PBMCs from blood, taken roughly 24 months after vaccination. The V call is TRBV2, the J call TRBJ2-2; D is undetermined. This CDR3 is CATGGGAHTGELFF. The CDR3 DNA reads as TGTGCCACTGGTGGCGGCGCTCACACCGGGGAGCTGTTTTTT.